These 15 T cell receptor beta chains were sequenced from one sample in a study of PD-1 blockade in classical Hodgkin lymphoma. Time point noted: cycle 4 day 1 (C4D1), after six to seven weeks of nivolumab. After autologous stem cell transplantation all patients relapsed, and prior brentuximab vedotin exposure differed between cohorts. TCRdb keeps only in-frame clones here, not all; method: immunoSEQ multiplex PCR. The table lists around 60,000 clones, 70% to 90% of them singletons. The sample consisted of peripheral blood mononuclear cells (PBMCs), taken before the fourth cycle of nivolumab. The receptors were gathered from a human donor with classical Hodgkin lymphoma.

The rearrangement joins TRBV28 to TRBJ1-1; possible D gene TRBD1, 6 bases. From germline, CDR1 is MDHEN and CDR2 SYDVKM. The CDR3 totals 12 residues. Trimming removed 5 bases from V and 7 bases from J, with 11 bases in between. CDR3 residues: CASSGGAGEAFF. CDR3 sequence (DNA): TGTGCCAGCAGTGGGGGCGCAGGTGAAGCTTTCTTT.

J is TRBJ1-6 and V is TRBV27, with 7 bases aligning to TRBD1. V lost 5 bases to trimming and J lost 6 bases; unmatched junction nucleotides: 4. CDR1 and CDR2 (germline): MNHEY, SMNVEV (reference sequence). The CDR3 consists of 14 residues. CDR3 sequence: CASSQGQLNSPLHF. The CDR3 DNA is TGTGCCAGCAGTCAGGGACAGCTTAATTCACCCCTCCACTTT.

This sequence joins TRBV7-6 and TRBJ2-3; no clear D gene. Trimming stripped 7 bases from V and 1 base from J, with 18 bases between. Germline CDR1 SGHVS, CDR2 FNYEAQ. This CDR3 region has 16 residues. CDR3: CASNLGSFAGTDTQYF. The CDR3, as DNA: TGTGCCAGCAACCTCGGAAGTTTCGCGGGCACAGATACGCAGTATTTT. Filled out from reference TRBV7-6 and TRBJ2-3, the complete variable domain reads GAGVSQSPRYKVTKRGQDVALRCDPISGHVSLYWYRQALGQGPEFLTYFNYEAQQDKSGLPNDRFSAERPEGSISTLTIQRTEQRDSAMYRCASNLGSFAGTDTQYFGPGTRLTVL.

This clone showed up just a few times. This rearrangement joins TRBV7-9 to TRBJ1-5; D not certain. This CDR3 is built from 14 residues. Germline CDR1 SEHNR, CDR2 FQNEAQ (reference sequence). V was pared by 1 base and J by 8 bases, with 12 bases between. DNA of the CDR3: TGTGCCAGCAGCTTAGGGGCCGCGGTAAAGCCCCAGCATTTT. Encoded protein: CASSLGAAVKPQHF.

The chain couples TRBV5-1 to TRBJ1-2; maybe TRBD1 (6 bases). Germline values: CDR1 SGHRS, CDR2 YFSETQ. The length of the CDR3 is 13 residues. V was cut by 4 bases and J by 8 bases, with 15 bases left in between. The CDR3 region is CASSTETGGGYTF. CDR3 bases: TGCGCCAGCAGCACCGAGACAGGTGGAGGCTACACCTTC.

The rearrangement links TRBV7-9 to TRBJ2-7; 8 positions agree with TRBD1. CDR1 SEHNR and CDR2 FQNEAQ come from the germline V gene (reference sequence). Trimming took 0 bases from V and 7 from J; bases not matched to a gene: 5. CDR3 length equals 14 residues. CDR3: CASSLAQGAGEQYF. CDR3 DNA sequence: TGTGCCAGCAGCTTAGCGCAGGGGGCTGGAGAGCAGTACTTC.

The chain has TRBV6-5 and TRBJ1-1; D is uncertain. The CDR3 extends over 15 amino acids. V was pared by 0 bases and J by 5 bases, with 13 bases between. Germline assignment: CDR1 MNHEY and CDR2 SVGAGI. The CDR3 DNA follows: TGTGCCAGCAGTTACTCGGGGAAGGCGTGGACTGAAGCTTTCTTT. Residues: CASSYSGKAWTEAFF.

This clone showed up just a few times. CDR3 sequence: CASLRGAQYGYTF. The CDR3 DNA is TGTGCCAGCCTGAGGGGCGCCCAATATGGCTACACCTTC. V is TRBV2 and J is TRBJ1-2; D possibly corresponds to TRBD1 (5 bases). CDR3 length: 13 residues. CDR1 and CDR2 from the germline V gene are SNHLY and FYNNEI. V gave up 8 bases and J gave up 5 bases, with 15 bases separating them.

The V and J genes are TRBV21-1 and TRBJ2-3; TRBD1 is the table's D call and was not checked against the DNA. TRBV21-1 corresponds to a pseudogene. This CDR3 region has 15 residues. The CDR3 protein is CASNQGTGRADTQYF. DNA of the CDR3: TGTGCCAGCAACCAAGGTACAGGGCGGGCAGATACGCAGTATTTT.

The rearrangement uses TRBV6-1 and TRBJ2-2; unclear D gene. This CDR3 contains 14 residues. Germline assignment: CDR1 MNHNS and CDR2 SASEGT. V dropped 2 bases and J dropped 5 bases, with 9 bases sitting between them. The CDR3 DNA is TGTGCCAGCAGTGAATTGAGCAGAACCGGGGAGCTGTTTTTT. Its translation: CASSELSRTGELFF.

The rearrangement links TRBV7-2 to TRBJ1-1; D is possibly TRBD1 (6 bases). The germline gives CDR1 SGHTA, CDR2 FQGNSA. The CDR3 covers 16 residues. The ends were cut back, 1 base at V and 5 bases at J, with 17 bases in the middle. CDR3 nucleotide sequence: TGTGCCAGCAGCTTAGTACCCAGGGGTAGGAGGACTGAAGCTTTCTTT. It yields the protein CASSLVPRGRRTEAFF.

This clone appeared a single time. This chain uses TRBV10-3 with TRBJ1-3, with D unclear. This CDR3 is built from 12 residues. V was cut by 8 bases and J by 5 bases, with 10 bases left in between. Germline-derived CDR1 and CDR2 are ENHRY and SYGVKD. Written as DNA, the CDR3 is TGTGCCATCGAAGACCTAAGAAACACCATATATTTT. Translation: CAIEDLRNTIYF.

The CDR3 nucleotides are TGTGCCAGGAGCTCTGGGGCCAACGTCCTGACTTTC. This encodes CARSSGANVLTF. The chain has TRBV2 and TRBJ2-6; D gene uncertain. V was pared by 9 bases and J by 0 bases, with 3 bases between. The CDR3 length is 12 residues. CDR1 SNHLY and CDR2 FYNNEI come from the germline V gene. The full variable domain, its missing parts supplied by reference TRBV2 and TRBJ2-6, is EPEVTQTPSHQVTQMGQEVILRCVPISNHLYFYWYRQILGQKVEFLVSFYNNEISEKSEIFDDQFSVERPDGSNFTLKIRSTKLEDSAMYFCARSSGANVLTFGAGSRLTVL.

In DNA, the CDR3 is TGTGCCAGCAGCGAGAGGGTGGATGAGCAGTTCTTC. It specifies CASSERVDEQFF. The V call is TRBV27, the J call TRBJ2-1, with D possibly matching TRBD2 (5 bases). Trimming left V 6 bases short and J 8 bases short, with 11 bases between. Germline V gives CDR1 MNHEY, CDR2 SMNVEV (reference sequence). The CDR3 is 12 amino acids.

The rearrangement joins TRBV7-9 to TRBJ2-3; D perhaps matches TRBD2 (5 bases). Germline CDR1 and CDR2: SEHNR and FQNEAQ (reference sequence). With 4 bases removed from V and 1 base from J, the gap between germline ends came to 12 bases. CDR3 length: 15 residues. For the CDR3, the DNA is TGTGCCAGCAGCTCCCCCGGGGATGGCACAGATACGCAGTATTTT. Translation gives CASSSPGDGTDTQYF.